The rows below give T cell receptor beta chains drawn from one sample of a study of cytomegalovirus exposure and HLA in healthy donors. Some clones are missing from TCRdb's copy, which holds only in-frame ones; the method was immunoSEQ multiplex PCR. The data show more than 120,000 clones, with around three quarters seen just once and 6.2% held by the top ten. Input material: PBMCs. The receptors originated from a woman aged 35 to 49 in good health and CMV-seropositive. CDR3s include the opening cysteine and the closing phenylalanine or tryptophan. D genes are given only for firm matches. The size entry is marked missing in some rows and otherwise reads once, few, many or a size class.

j_call v_call d_call clone_size cdr3_aa cdr3_nt
TRBJ2-3 TRBV4-1 TRBD2 - CASSQPGLAKGADTQYF TGCGCCAGCAGCCAACCGGGACTAGCAAAGGGAGCAGATACGCAGTATTTT
TRBJ2-3 TRBV5-4 TRBD1 - CASSSTGSADTQYF TGTGCCAGCAGCTCGACAGGGTCGGCAGATACGCAGTATTTT
TRBJ2-7 TRBV14 TRBD2 - CASSQDRGSGPSYEQYF TGTGCCAGCAGCCAAGATCGGGGTAGCGGGCCTTCCTACGAGCAGTACTTC
TRBJ2-7 TRBV18 TRBD2 few CASSPAGLAGREQYF TGTGCCAGCTCACCGGCGGGGCTAGCGGGGCGCGAGCAGTACTTC
TRBJ2-3 TRBV5-4 TRBD2 - CASSSPGAGGPDTQYF TGTGCCAGCAGCTCCCCCGGGGCGGGAGGGCCAGATACGCAGTATTTT
TRBJ1-4 TRBV15 - - CATSRVDSGNEKLFF TGTGCCACCAGCAGAGTAGACTCTGGCAATGAAAAACTGTTTTTT
TRBJ1-4 TRBV7-9 TRBD1 - CASSAGTGNEKLFF TGTGCCAGCAGCGCCGGGACAGGGAATGAAAAACTGTTTTTT
TRBJ2-2 TRBV5-1 - - CASSFHGLGGIGELFF TGCGCCAGCAGCTTCCATGGACTAGGGGGGATCGGGGAGCTGTTTTTT
TRBJ1-2 TRBV6-5 - - CASSTYPDGYTF TGTGCCAGCAGCACCTATCCGGATGGCTACACCTTC
TRBJ1-4 TRBV7-9 - - CASSPVVGKLFF TGTGCCAGCAGCCCGGTTGTTGGAAAACTGTTTTTT
TRBJ2-3 TRBV5-1 - - CASSRSRGTDTQYF TGCGCCAGCAGCCGGAGCCGAGGCACAGATACGCAGTATTTT
TRBJ1-4 TRBV28 TRBD1 - CASGRSPRDRGEKLFF TGTGCCAGCGGAAGGTCCCCCCGGGACAGGGGGGAAAAACTGTTTTTT
TRBJ2-1 TRBV9 TRBD2 - CASSAGAGGPRYNEQFF TGTGCCAGCAGCGCTGGAGCGGGAGGGCCGCGGTACAATGAGCAGTTCTTC
TRBJ2-7 TRBV2 - few CASSEHQYQYF TGTGCCAGCAGTGAACACCAGTACCAGTACTTC
TRBJ1-3 TRBV4-1 - - CASSQDRLDRPGNTIYF TGCGCCAGCAGCCAAGATCGACTTGACAGGCCTGGAAACACCATATATTTT
TRBJ2-1 TRBV4-1 TRBD2 - CASSHPTSGSNNEQFF TGCGCCAGCAGCCATCCGACTAGCGGGTCTAACAATGAGCAGTTCTTC
TRBJ2-1 TRBV18 - - CASSPRPPRDLPQPNEQFF TGTGCCAGCTCACCACGTCCCCCGCGGGACCTGCCCCAACCTAATGAGCAGTTCTTC
TRBJ1-1 TRBV7-2 TRBD1 - CASSPGQALRAFF TGTGCCAGCAGCCCGGGACAGGCCTTGAGAGCTTTCTTT
TRBJ2-2 TRBV2 - - CASQQGSNTGELFF TGTGCCAGCCAGCAGGGTTCGAACACCGGGGAGCTGTTTTTT
TRBJ2-7 TRBV27 - - CASSRTAGYEQYF TGTGCCAGCAGTAGGACAGCAGGCTACGAGCAGTACTTC
TRBJ2-3 TRBV5-8 - few CASSTAGDTQYF TGTGCCAGCAGTACGGCGGGGGATACGCAGTATTTT
TRBJ2-1 TRBV11-2 TRBD2 - CASSLDRGTSASGEQFF TGTGCCAGCAGCTTAGATCGGGGGACTAGCGCCTCCGGTGAGCAGTTCTTC
TRBJ1-5 TRBV6-1 TRBD1 - CASSTRQGRYQPQHF TGTGCCAGCAGTACGCGACAGGGGCGCTACCAGCCCCAGCATTTT
TRBJ2-7 TRBV7-2 - - CASSRQIGEQYF TGTGCCAGCAGCCGACAGATAGGCGAGCAGTACTTC
TRBJ1-2 TRBV6-5 TRBD1 - CASRPQGAWGYTF TGTGCCAGCAGACCTCAGGGGGCGTGGGGCTACACCTTC
TRBJ1-1 TRBV10-3 - - CAISAGGVPEAFF TGTGCCATCAGTGCGGGGGGAGTACCTGAAGCTTTCTTT
TRBJ1-1 TRBV6-5 TRBD1 - CASSRQGASTEAFF TGTGCCAGCAGCCGACAGGGGGCGAGCACTGAAGCTTTCTTT
TRBJ1-5 TRBV5-6 TRBD1 - CASSSRQGKYSNQPQHF TGTGCCAGCAGCTCGCGACAGGGTAAATATAGCAATCAGCCCCAGCATTTT
TRBJ2-3 TRBV2 - few CASHLVPGAITDTQYF TGTGCCAGCCACCTGGTGCCAGGTGCCATCACAGATACGCAGTATTTT
TRBJ1-2 TRBV2 TRBD1 - CASRVTLTGGYTF TGTGCCAGCAGGGTTACCCTGACAGGGGGCTACACCTTC
TRBJ1-1 TRBV10-3 - few CAIINPQGGATEAFF TGTGCCATCATTAATCCCCAGGGAGGGGCCACTGAAGCTTTCTTT
TRBJ1-2 TRBV29-1 - - CSVDRPSYGYTF TGCAGCGTTGACAGGCCATCCTATGGCTACACCTTC
TRBJ2-1 TRBV27 - - CASSSTFNEQFF TGTGCCAGCAGTTCTACCTTCAATGAGCAGTTCTTC
TRBJ2-3 TRBV7-9 - - CASSRGAGSTDTQYF TGTGCCAGCAGCCGAGGTGCGGGTAGCACAGATACGCAGTATTTT
TRBJ2-7 TRBV2 TRBD1 few CASRGGTGPQYF TGTGCCAGCAGAGGGGGGACAGGGCCGCAGTACTTC
TRBJ1-1 TRBV11-2 - - CASSLARGRSTEAFF TGTGCCAGCAGCTTAGCCAGGGGAAGATCAACTGAAGCTTTCTTT
TRBJ2-5 TRBV27 - once CASSLEWGQGTQYF TGTGCCAGCAGTTTGGAATGGGGTCAGGGGACCCAGTACTTC
TRBJ2-1 TRBV6-4 - - CASIPGANEQFF TGTGCCAGCATCCCAGGGGCCAATGAGCAGTTCTTC
TRBJ2-3 TRBV5-1 TRBD1 - CASSFGQGADTQYF TGCGCCAGCAGCTTCGGACAGGGGGCAGATACGCAGTATTTT
TRBJ1-1 TRBV9 - once CASSVVSGNTEAFF TGTGCCAGCAGCGTAGTATCAGGGAACACTGAAGCTTTCTTT
TRBJ2-4 TRBV7-3 - - CASSQGPQDIQYF TGTGCCAGCAGCCAGGGTCCCCAGGACATTCAGTACTTC
TRBJ2-3 TRBV10-1 TRBD2 - CASSESSGRRTDTQYF TGCGCCAGCAGTGAGTCGAGCGGGAGACGGACAGATACGCAGTATTTT
TRBJ2-1 TRBV5-1 TRBD2 few CASSIGLAASYNEQFF TGCGCCAGCAGCATCGGACTAGCTGCCTCCTACAATGAGCAGTTCTTC
TRBJ2-5 TRBV13 TRBD1 few CASSARLGQETQYF TGTGCCAGCAGCGCCAGGTTGGGACAGGAGACCCAGTACTTC
TRBJ1-2 TRBV4-1 - - CASSQDQNYGYTF TGCGCCAGCAGCCAAGATCAGAACTATGGCTACACCTTC
TRBJ1-1 TRBV2 TRBD1 - CASSAGQPMNTEAFF TGTGCCAGCAGTGCGGGACAGCCGATGAACACTGAAGCTTTCTTT
TRBJ2-5 TRBV11-3 - - CASSLGEQQETQYF TGTGCCAGCAGCTTGGGTGAACAGCAAGAGACCCAGTACTTC
TRBJ2-4 TRBV7-2 TRBD2 - CASSRDYTTKNIQYF TGTGCCAGCAGCCGGGACTACACTACCAAAAACATTCAGTACTTC
TRBJ2-7 TRBV5-4 - few CASSLAPGIGEQYF TGTGCCAGCAGCTTGGCTCCAGGAATAGGCGAGCAGTACTTC
TRBJ1-1 TRBV6-5 - - CASSRDSQAFF TGTGCCAGCAGCCGCGACAGCCAAGCTTTCTTT
TRBJ2-1 TRBV5-1 - - CASSFQNEQFF TGCGCCAGCAGCTTCCAGAATGAGCAGTTCTTC